Listed here are 31 T cell receptor beta chains from one sample, sequenced in a study of blood T cell repertoires in COVID-19. The repertoire was sequenced with immunoSEQ multiplex PCR; TCRdb's copy has only in-frame clones and lacks some. The sample lists some 76,000 clones, around nine tenths seen once, with roughly 6.1% in the top ten. The sequencing input was peripheral blood. The receptor set was obtained from a human donor in a cohort sampled during active COVID-19.

The chain uses TRBV5-5 and TRBJ1-2; unclear D gene. This CDR3 has 13 residues. The V gene's germline CDR1 is SGHKS and CDR2 YYEKEE (reference sequence). V shed 3 bases and J shed 4 bases, with 10 bases lying between them. The chain's CDR3 is CASSSEGFYGYTF. CDR3 nucleotides: TGTGCCAGCAGCTCCGAGGGATTCTATGGCTACACCTTC.

This chain connects TRBV10-1 to TRBJ2-1; 10 bases line up with TRBD1. This CDR3 has 12 amino acids. The V gene end was trimmed by 6 bases and the J gene end by 9 bases; junction bases not matched to a gene: 2. Germline assignment: CDR1 WNHNN and CDR2 SYGVQD (reference sequence). The DNA of the CDR3 is TGCGCCAGCAGCGACAGGGGGCGTGAGCAGTTCTTC. Residues: CASSDRGREQFF.

The rearrangement uses TRBV9 and TRBJ2-3, with D possibly matching TRBD1 (5 bases). The CDR3 is 14 amino acids. Trimming took 4 bases from V and 2 from J, leaving 11 bases between them. Germline-derived CDR1 and CDR2 are SGDLS and YYNGEE. The CDR3 region has the DNA TGTGCCAGCAGCAAACCCAGGGCCACAGATACGCAGTATTTT. This translates into CASSKPRATDTQYF.

The chain links TRBV18 to TRBJ2-2; 10 bases fit TRBD1. The V and J ends lost 1 base and 0 bases, in that order; junction bases with no gene match: 2. Per germline, CDR1 KGHSH and CDR2 LQKENI. This CDR3 is 17 amino acids long. The CDR3 DNA is TGTGCCAGCTCACCACTCGGGACAGGGGCGAACACCGGGGAGCTGTTTTTT. This translates into CASSPLGTGANTGELFF.

The chain carries TRBV7-9 and TRBJ1-1, with TRBD1 as a possible D gene (5 bases). The ends were cut back, 1 base at V and 1 base at J, with 7 bases in the middle. Germline loops: CDR1 SEHNR, CDR2 FQNEAQ (reference sequence). The CDR3 has 14 amino acids. CDR3 in DNA: TGTGCCAGCAGCTTAGTAGACAGGAACACTGAAGCTTTCTTT. Protein product: CASSLVDRNTEAFF.

J is TRBJ2-7 and V is TRBV19; D not resolved. Germline V CDR1 and CDR2: LNHDA, SQIVND (reference sequence). V shed 5 bases and J shed 0 bases, with 17 bases lying between them. The CDR3 loop spans 16 amino acids. The chain's CDR3 is CASSPASSLFSYEQYF. The CDR3 DNA sequence: TGTGCCAGTAGTCCAGCTAGTTCCCTTTTCTCCTACGAGCAGTACTTC.

The rearrangement joins TRBV6-6 to TRBJ2-3, with 8 nucleotides matching TRBD1. Germline trimming cut 5 bases from V and 3 bases from J; bases unmatched to any gene: 16. The V gene's germline CDR1 is MNHNY and CDR2 SVGAGI (reference sequence). The CDR3 is 18 amino acids. The CDR3: CASSPGQAMTLSTDTQYF. In DNA form, the CDR3 reads TGTGCCAGCAGTCCGGGACAGGCGATGACCCTTTCGACAGATACGCAGTATTTT.

The DNA of the CDR3 is TGTGCCAGCAGTTACGGCCGACGCGGCTACGAGCAGTACTTC. Amino acids: CASSYGRRGYEQYF. V and J are TRBV6-5 and TRBJ2-7; D unclear. Trimming stripped 2 bases from V and 3 bases from J, with 11 bases between. The CDR3 has 14 amino acids. Germline CDR1 and CDR2: MNHEY and SVGAGI.

This clone was counted a few times. This rearrangement joins TRBV5-1 to TRBJ2-2, with D possibly TRBD1 on 5 matching bases. CDR3 size: 17 residues. From germline, CDR1 is SGHRS and CDR2 YFSETQ. Trimming took 4 bases from V and 4 from J, leaving 20 bases between them. As DNA, the CDR3 is TGCGCCAGCAGCATCGAAAGGGGTGGCTGGGTCACCGGGGAGCTGTTTTTT. Protein: CASSIERGGWVTGELFF.

V is TRBV4-1 and J is TRBJ1-4; 7 bases align to TRBD1. CDR3 length: 17 residues. V gave up 5 bases and J gave up 2 bases; unmatched junction bases: 11. CDR1 is MGHRA and CDR2 is YSYEKL in the germline V gene. For the CDR3, the DNA is TGCGCCAGCAGCACAACGACAGGGTCTATTACTAATGAAAAACTGTTTTTT. Translation gives CASSTTTGSITNEKLFF.

The CDR3 DNA follows: TGTGCCAGCAGTGAACAACCGACTGGGAATGAGCAGTTCTTC. Amino acids: CASSEQPTGNEQFF. The V call is TRBV6-4, the J call TRBJ2-1, with D uncertain. Germline V gene sequence: CDR1 MRHNA, CDR2 SNTAGT. The V end lost 3 bases, the J end lost 7 bases, and 13 bases lay between the germline ends. CDR3 length: 14 residues.

The CDR3, as DNA: TGTGCCAGCAGCGTCGCGGGGGGCAACCAAGAGACCCAGTACTTC. Encoded protein: CASSVAGGNQETQYF. V and J are TRBV9 and TRBJ2-5; TRBD2 aligns across 8 bases. Trimming removed 2 bases from V and 0 bases from J; junction bases left unmatched: 3. Germline V gives CDR1 SGDLS, CDR2 YYNGEE. CDR3 size: 15 residues. Supplemented by reference TRBV9 and TRBJ2-5, the full variable domain reads DSGVTQTPKHLITATGQRVTLRCSPRSGDLSVYWYQQSLDQGLQFLIQYYNGEERAKGNILERFSAQQFPDLHSELNLSSLELGDSALYFCASSVAGGNQETQYFGPGTRLLVL.

The V gene is TRBV19, the J gene TRBJ1-4; unclear D gene. The CDR3 runs to 15 residues. Germline V CDR1 and CDR2: LNHDA, SQIVND (reference sequence). V dropped 3 bases and J dropped 0 bases, with 8 bases sitting between them. In DNA form, the CDR3 reads TGTGCCAGTAGTATGGGAGTAGCAACTAATGAAAAACTGTTTTTT. It codes for CASSMGVATNEKLFF.

This clone was seen only once. This rearrangement joins TRBV2 to TRBJ1-2; 10 bases are a match to TRBD1. The CDR3 runs to 14 residues. CDR1 is SNHLY, CDR2 FYNNEI, per germline. The V segment lost 4 bases and the J segment 8 bases; nucleotides outside the gene matches: 7. This chain's CDR3 is CASSVDRGLGGYTF. In DNA form, the CDR3 reads TGTGCCAGCAGTGTGGACAGGGGGTTGGGGGGCTACACCTTC.

The gene calls are TRBV4-1 and TRBJ1-6; D remains unclear. V lost 8 bases, J lost 0 bases, and 14 bases lay in between. This CDR3 has 16 residues. The germline V gene has CDR1 MGHRA and CDR2 YSYEKL. The CDR3: CASSGLISSYNSPLHF. The DNA for the CDR3 is TGCGCCAGCTCAGGACTGATCAGCTCCTATAATTCACCCCTCCACTTT.

The chain couples TRBV6-2 or TRBV6-3 to TRBJ2-7, with 9 bases lining up with TRBD1. V dropped 5 bases and J dropped 6; count of bases not matched to a gene: 11. Looked up from germline, CDR1 is MNHEY and CDR2 is SVGEGT. The CDR3 length is 15 residues. The CDR3 region has the DNA TGTGCCAGCAGTGACCACAGGGGGCAGAAGTTCGAGCAGTACTTC. It codes for CASSDHRGQKFEQYF.

This chain links TRBV4-1 with TRBJ1-4; 9 bases map to TRBD1. V lost 4 bases, J lost 6 bases, and 6 bases stayed unmatched. The germline gives CDR1 MGHRA, CDR2 YSYEKL. The CDR3 totals 15 residues. The CDR3, as DNA: TGCGCCAGCAGCCCCCTACAGGGGGCAGATGAAAAACTGTTTTTT. It codes for CASSPLQGADEKLFF.

The genes are TRBV7-9 and TRBJ1-1; D remains unclear. The CDR3 loop spans 12 amino acids. Germline V lookup: CDR1 SEHNR, CDR2 FQNEAQ (reference sequence). V was clipped by 1 base and J by 5 bases, with 5 bases between them. CDR3 DNA: TGTGCCAGCAGCTTAGGTTATACTGAAGCTTTCTTT. It yields the protein CASSLGYTEAFF.

This chain links TRBV6-5 with TRBJ2-5; unclear D gene. The germline CDR1 and CDR2 sequences are MNHEY and SVGAGI. The V and J ends lost 2 bases and 2 bases respectively, with 9 bases between them. The CDR3 runs to 14 residues. The CDR3 protein is CASSYRLDQETQYF. The CDR3 DNA follows: TGTGCCAGCAGTTACAGACTTGATCAAGAGACCCAGTACTTC.

The CDR3 DNA reads TGTGCCAGCAGCACCGACAGGGGTCACGAGCAGTACTTC. This gives the protein CASSTDRGHEQYF. V and J are TRBV11-1 and TRBJ2-7, with 8 bases lining up with TRBD1. In germline, CDR1 is SGHAT, CDR2 FQDESV (reference sequence). The V gene end was trimmed by 5 bases and the J gene end by 5 bases; junction bases not matched to a gene: 5. CDR3 size: 13 residues.

The table lists this clone with a count of one. This chain links TRBV4-1 with TRBJ1-1; TRBD1 aligns across 7 bases. Germline V CDR1 and CDR2: MGHRA, YSYEKL. The CDR3 sequence is 15 residues long. V lost 0 bases to trimming and J lost 3 bases; unmatched junction nucleotides: 4. The CDR3 nucleotides read TGCGCCAGCAGCCAAGACGACAGGGTAGACACTGAAGCTTTCTTT. This codes for CASSQDDRVDTEAFF.

This clone has more than one count but fewer than ten. The J gene is TRBJ2-2, the V gene TRBV7-2; TRBD2 agrees at 8 bases. This CDR3 region has 19 residues. Trimming cost V 5 bases and J 4 bases; bases outside gene matches: 18. CDR1 and CDR2 from the germline V gene are SGHTA and FQGNSA. The CDR3 DNA reads as TGTGCCAGCAGCCCAGGAGGCCGGGGGGGCCATATGAGCACCGGGGAGCTGTTTTTT. Protein product: CASSPGGRGGHMSTGELFF.

This clone was recorded once. The V call is TRBV5-1, the J call TRBJ2-6; tentatively, D is TRBD1 (6 bases). Trimming removed 0 bases from V and 2 bases from J, with 12 bases in between. Germline lookup yields CDR1 SGHRS and CDR2 YFSETQ. CDR3 length equals 17 residues. CDR3 sequence reads: CASSLASGGPGANVLTF. The DNA of the CDR3 is TGCGCCAGCAGCTTGGCCAGTGGGGGCCCTGGGGCCAACGTCCTGACTTTC.

The chain employs TRBV11-2 and TRBJ2-1; TRBD2 aligns across 16 bases. Losses at the gene ends were 3 bases for V and 1 base for J; bases not matched to a gene: 6. Looked up from germline, CDR1 is SGHAT and CDR2 is FQNNGV. The CDR3 is 19 amino acids. Written as DNA, the CDR3 is TGTGCCAGCAGCTTCTTTGGGACTAGCGGGGGGGCGTCCTACAATGAGCAGTTCTTC. This codes for CASSFFGTSGGASYNEQFF.

This chain uses TRBV9 with TRBJ1-1; TRBD1 matches 7 bases. The CDR3 has 14 residues. V lost 3 bases and J lost 1; bases outside the gene matches: 3. Germline CDR1 SGDLS, CDR2 YYNGEE. CDR3 protein: CASSAQGGNTEAFF. The CDR3 DNA reads TGTGCCAGCAGCGCCCAGGGGGGGAACACTGAAGCTTTCTTT.

The chain joins TRBV5-1 to TRBJ1-6; D possibly corresponds to TRBD1 (5 bases). CDR3 length: 16 residues. V was cut by 4 bases and J by 7 bases, with 18 bases left in between. CDR1 SGHRS and CDR2 YFSETQ come from the germline V gene. The CDR3 nucleotides read TGCGCCAGCAGCCTTAACAATCCCAGGGTCAATTCACCCCTCCACTTT. Its protein is CASSLNNPRVNSPLHF.

This clone has only one observation. CDR3 amino acids: CAISQGNTIYF. The DNA for the CDR3 is TGTGCCATCAGCCAGGGAAACACCATATATTTT. This sequence joins TRBV10-3 and TRBJ1-3; D is uncertain. Germline V CDR1 and CDR2: ENHRY, SYGVKD. The length of the CDR3 is 11 residues. V was trimmed by 6 bases and J by 4 bases, leaving 4 bases between them.

Only one count was recorded for this clone. V and J are TRBV4-1 and TRBJ1-2; D unresolved. The V end lost 4 bases, the J end lost 8 bases, and 11 bases lay between the germline ends. Germline V gene lookup returns CDR1 MGHRA and CDR2 YSYEKL. CDR3 length: 12 residues. In DNA form, the CDR3 reads TGCGCCAGCAGCCCTTCACAGTACGGCTACACCTTC. Translated: CASSPSQYGYTF.

This chain joins TRBV9 and TRBJ2-5; 9 bases match TRBD1. The junction had 2 bases not matched to a gene; V was cut back by 3 bases and J by 5 bases. Germline loops: CDR1 SGDLS, CDR2 YYNGEE. CDR3 length: 13 amino acids. CDR3 protein: CASSETGGETQYF. In nucleotides, the CDR3 is TGTGCCAGCAGCGAGACAGGGGGGGAGACCCAGTACTTC.

The chain has TRBV6-1 and TRBJ2-3; D possibly corresponds to TRBD1 (7 bases). V gave up 4 bases and J gave up 1 base, with 15 bases separating them. The germline CDR1 and CDR2 sequences are MNHNS and SASEGT. The length of the CDR3 is 16 residues. CDR3: CASSGRGLVGTDTQYF. The CDR3 region has the DNA TGTGCCAGCAGTGGGAGGGGGCTGGTTGGCACAGATACGCAGTATTTT.

The CDR3 reads CASSPPAGGHEQYF. Written as DNA, the CDR3 is TGTGCCAGCTCACCACCCGCGGGGGGCCACGAGCAGTACTTC. The chain employs TRBV18 and TRBJ2-7; 8 positions match TRBD2. The CDR3 is made up of 14 amino acids. The germline CDR1 and CDR2 sequences are KGHSH and LQKENI. V shed 0 bases and J 5 bases; nucleotides not matched to a gene: 3.